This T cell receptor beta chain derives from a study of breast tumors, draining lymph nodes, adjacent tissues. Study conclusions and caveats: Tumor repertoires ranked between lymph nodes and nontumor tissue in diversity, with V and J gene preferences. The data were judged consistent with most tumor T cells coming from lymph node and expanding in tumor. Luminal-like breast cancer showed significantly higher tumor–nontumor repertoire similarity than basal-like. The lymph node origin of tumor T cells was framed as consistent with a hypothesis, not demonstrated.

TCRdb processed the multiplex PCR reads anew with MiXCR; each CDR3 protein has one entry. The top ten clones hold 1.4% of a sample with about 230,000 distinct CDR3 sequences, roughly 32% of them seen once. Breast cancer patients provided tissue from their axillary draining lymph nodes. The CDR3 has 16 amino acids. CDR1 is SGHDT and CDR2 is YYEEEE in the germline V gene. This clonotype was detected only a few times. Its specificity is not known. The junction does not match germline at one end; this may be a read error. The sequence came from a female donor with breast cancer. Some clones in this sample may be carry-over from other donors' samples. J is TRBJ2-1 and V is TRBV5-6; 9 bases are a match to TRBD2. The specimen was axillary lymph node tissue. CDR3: CASSLVAGGLYTEQFF. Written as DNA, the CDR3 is TGTGCCAGCAGCTTGGTCGCGGGAGGGCTGTACACTGAGCAGTTCTTC.